The T cell receptor (beta chain) under discussion was sequenced for a study of OX40 agonist ivuxolimab in advanced cancers. Looking at the study overall: Ivuxolimab, an agonist antibody against OX40 (CD134), was given to patients. Past anti-PD-1, anti-PD-L1 or anti-CTLA-4 therapy was accepted, and 40% had received some.

This CDR3 contains 17 residues. Deletions cut 1 base from V and 4 bases from J, with 20 bases between. Germline V gene sequence: CDR1 SGDLS, CDR2 YYNGEE. A note on this clone: Its antigen is still unknown.

Notes on the study in general: The antigens recognized by the expanded peripheral T cells, that is their antigen specificity, were not determined. Some of the lowest clonal expansion was seen in partial responders at 0.1-3.0 mg/kg.

Assay used: immunoSEQ multiplex PCR; TCRdb lists only in-frame clones, some missing. The table has around 86,000 clones, about 93% seen once; the top ten hold about 13%. This clonotype was obtained from an adult with an advanced solid tumor such as melanoma, head and neck, liver or kidney cancer. The sequencing used CD4+ or CD8+ T cells sorted from blood, collected in a trial of the OX40 agonist ivuxolimab. The V and J genes are TRBV9 and TRBJ1-2; D is unclear. CDR3 DNA: TGTGCCAGCAGCGTAAGGTCAGGCCCAGGCTCCACCTATGGCTACACCTTC. Translation gives CASSVRSGPGSTYGYTF.